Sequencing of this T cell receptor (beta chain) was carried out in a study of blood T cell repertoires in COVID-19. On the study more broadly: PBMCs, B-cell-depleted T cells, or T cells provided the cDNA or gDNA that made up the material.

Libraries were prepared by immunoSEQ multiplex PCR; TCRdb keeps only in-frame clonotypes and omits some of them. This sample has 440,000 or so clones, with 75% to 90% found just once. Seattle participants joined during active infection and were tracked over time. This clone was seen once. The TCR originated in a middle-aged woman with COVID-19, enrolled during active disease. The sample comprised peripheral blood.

The CDR3 here is CASSFSSGNEQFF. In nucleotides, the CDR3 is TGTGCCAGCAGCTTTAGTTCCGGCAATGAGCAGTTCTTC. The chain links TRBV11-3 to TRBJ2-1; no definite D call. Trimming took 3 bases from V and 6 from J, leaving 9 bases between them. This CDR3 region has 13 residues. Germline V gives CDR1 SGHNT, CDR2 YENEEA.